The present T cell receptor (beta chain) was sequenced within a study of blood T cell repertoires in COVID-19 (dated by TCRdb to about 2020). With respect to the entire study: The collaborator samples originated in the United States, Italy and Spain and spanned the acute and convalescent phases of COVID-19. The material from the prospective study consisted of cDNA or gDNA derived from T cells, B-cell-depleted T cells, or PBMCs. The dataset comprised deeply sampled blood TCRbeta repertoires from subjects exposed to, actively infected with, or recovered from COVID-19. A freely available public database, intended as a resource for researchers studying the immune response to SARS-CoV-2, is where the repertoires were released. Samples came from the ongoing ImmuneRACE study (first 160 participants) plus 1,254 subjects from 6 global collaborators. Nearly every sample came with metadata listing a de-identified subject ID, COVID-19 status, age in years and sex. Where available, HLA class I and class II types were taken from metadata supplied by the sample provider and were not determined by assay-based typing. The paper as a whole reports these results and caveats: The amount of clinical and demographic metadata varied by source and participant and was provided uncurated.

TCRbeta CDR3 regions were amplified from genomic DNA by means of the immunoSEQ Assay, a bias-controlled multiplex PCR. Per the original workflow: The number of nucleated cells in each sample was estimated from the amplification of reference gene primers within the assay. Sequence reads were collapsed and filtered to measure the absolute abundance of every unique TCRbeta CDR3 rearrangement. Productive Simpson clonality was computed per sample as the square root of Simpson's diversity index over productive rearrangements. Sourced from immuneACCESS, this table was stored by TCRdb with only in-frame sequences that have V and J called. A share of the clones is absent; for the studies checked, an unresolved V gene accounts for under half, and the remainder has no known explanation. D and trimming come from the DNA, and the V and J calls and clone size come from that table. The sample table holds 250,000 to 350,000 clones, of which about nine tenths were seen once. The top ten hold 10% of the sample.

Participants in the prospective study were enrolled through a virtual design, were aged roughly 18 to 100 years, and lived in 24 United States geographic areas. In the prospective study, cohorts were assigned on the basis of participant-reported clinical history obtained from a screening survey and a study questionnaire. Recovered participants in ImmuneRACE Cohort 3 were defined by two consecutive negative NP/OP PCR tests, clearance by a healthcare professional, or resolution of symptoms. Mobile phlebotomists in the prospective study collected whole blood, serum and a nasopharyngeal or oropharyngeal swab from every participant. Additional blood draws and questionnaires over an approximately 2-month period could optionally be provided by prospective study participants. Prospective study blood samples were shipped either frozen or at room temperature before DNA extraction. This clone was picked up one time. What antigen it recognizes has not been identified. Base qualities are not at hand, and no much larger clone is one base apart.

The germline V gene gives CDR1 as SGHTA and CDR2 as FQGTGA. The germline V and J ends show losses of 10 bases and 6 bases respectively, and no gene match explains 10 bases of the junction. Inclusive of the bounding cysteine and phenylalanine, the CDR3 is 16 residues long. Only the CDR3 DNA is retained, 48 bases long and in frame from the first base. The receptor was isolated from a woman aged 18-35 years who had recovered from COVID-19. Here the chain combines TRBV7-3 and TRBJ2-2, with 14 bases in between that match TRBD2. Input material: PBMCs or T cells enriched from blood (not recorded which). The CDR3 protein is CATAVTSGRAAGELFF. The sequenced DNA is TGTGCCACCGCCGTGACTAGCGGGAGGGCCGCCGGGGAGCTGTTTTTT.